Listed below are T cell receptor beta chains from one sample, sequenced in a study of blood T cell repertoires in COVID-19. Profiled with immunoSEQ multiplex PCR; TCRdb holds only in-frame clones, not every one. Altogether about 230,000 clones are present, around 85% being singletons, with the ten largest covering 7.9%. Sequencing used peripheral blood. The receptors here all came from a woman of 80 years or more with acute or convalescent COVID-19. CDR3s include the opening cysteine and the closing phenylalanine or tryptophan. Fields, in order: V gene, D gene, clone size, J gene, CDR3 DNA, CDR3 protein. The D gene is left open where the match is weak. Size tells how often a clone was seen (once, few, many) or the class of an expanded clone, and some rows leave it out.

TRBV28	-	-	TRBJ1-5	TGTGCCAGCAGTTCGACAGGAGGATCAACAAATAGCAATCAGCCCCAGCATTTT	CASSSTGGSTNSNQPQHF
TRBV6-5	-	-	TRBJ2-5	TGTGCCAGCAGTTACTCGAGGGTATGGGGGCACGAGACCCAGTACTTC	CASSYSRVWGHETQYF
TRBV7-9	TRBD2	-	TRBJ2-3	TGTGCCAGCAGCCCCCCAGGCGGGAGAAGCACAGATACGCAGTATTTT	CASSPPGGRSTDTQYF
TRBV10-1	-	few	TRBJ2-7	TGCGCCAGCAGTGACGGAGGCAGCTTCTACGAGCAGTACTTC	CASSDGGSFYEQYF
TRBV18	TRBD2	-	TRBJ2-7	TGTGCCAGCTCACCACCGTTCCGGCTAGCGGGAGAGAGGGGGGACGAGCAGTACTTC	CASSPPFRLAGERGDEQYF
TRBV4-1	-	-	TRBJ2-1	TGCGCCAGCAGCCAAGACCGAGCAGGTAGGAATGAGCAGTTCTTC	CASSQDRAGRNEQFF
TRBV7-3	-	-	TRBJ2-2	TGTGCCAGCACCCAGGGAGGGGGGCGAGCCGGGGAGCTGTTTTTT	CASTQGGGRAGELFF
TRBV6-5	TRBD2	once	TRBJ2-7	TGTGCCAGCAGTTACGATGGGAGGGCCTACGAGCAGTACTTC	CASSYDGRAYEQYF
TRBV3-1/TRBV3-2	-	few	TRBJ1-3	TGTGCCAGCAGCCAAGTTTCGGCAGACTCCATATATTTT	CASSQVSADSIYF
TRBV6-1	-	once	TRBJ2-3	TGTGCCAGCTGGAGACAGTACTCACAAGGAGATACGCAGTATTTT	CASWRQYSQGDTQYF
TRBV7-2	-	-	TRBJ1-3	TGTGCCAGCAGCCCTATCCTCTCTGGAAACACCATATATTTT	CASSPILSGNTIYF
TRBV19	-	-	TRBJ1-4	TGTGCCAGTAGTATGCCCCGGGGGGGGATCGAAAAACTGTTTTTT	CASSMPRGGIEKLFF
TRBV30	-	-	TRBJ1-3	TGTGCCTGGAGTAGGGGATCCCATTCCTCTGGAAACACCATATATTTT	CAWSRGSHSSGNTIYF
TRBV12-3/TRBV12-4	TRBD1	-	TRBJ1-2	TGTGCCAGCACTTTAGGGACAGGGTTCGGCTACACCTTC	CASTLGTGFGYTF
TRBV5-4	-	-	TRBJ2-1	TGTGCCAGCAGCCAGCGTCTACTTAGCGGACCCTACAATGAGCAGTTCTTC	CASSQRLLSGPYNEQFF
TRBV7-8	TRBD2	-	TRBJ2-1	TGTGCCAGCAGCGTAACTAGCGGGAGATCCTACAATGAGCAGTTCTTC	CASSVTSGRSYNEQFF
TRBV27	-	-	TRBJ1-1	TGTGCCAGCAGTTTCTTATTGAGCGGAGCCGGAGGAGCTTTCTTT	CASSFLLSGAGGAFF
TRBV19	TRBD2	-	TRBJ2-7	TGTGCCAGTAGTATGCGGGGGGACTCCTACGAGCAGTACTTC	CASSMRGDSYEQYF
TRBV7-2	TRBD2	-	TRBJ2-5	TGTGCCAGCAGCTTAGTGTCTAGCGGCCAAGAGACCCAGTACTTC	CASSLVSSGQETQYF
TRBV29-1	TRBD2	-	TRBJ2-4	TGCAGCGTTGTATTCCCGACTAGCGGGGGGGGCATTCAGTACTTC	CSVVFPTSGGGIQYF
TRBV6-5	TRBD2	-	TRBJ2-7	TGTGCCAGCAGTTACTCACTAGCGGGGGGGTACTACGAGCAGTACTTC	CASSYSLAGGYYEQYF
TRBV9	TRBD1	-	TRBJ2-1	TGTGCCAGCAGCCCAGGACAGGGGGCCTACAATGAGCAGTTCTTC	CASSPGQGAYNEQFF